The 5 T cell receptor beta chains below were found in one sample sequenced in a study of radiotherapy plus CTLA-4 blockade in lung cancer. The data were produced by immunoSEQ multiplex PCR, yet TCRdb's version contains in-frame clones alone and is incomplete. The sample holds some 64,000 clones; 60% to 80% are singletons and the top ten take 15% to 20%. The source material was peripheral blood, sampled from a patient treated with radiotherapy plus ipilimumab. The receptors were gathered from a human donor with non-small cell lung cancer whose response to radiotherapy plus ipilimumab could not be evaluated. Some clones in this sample may be carry-over from other donors' samples.

The J gene is TRBJ1-2, the V gene TRBV4-2, with unresolved D. The V gene's germline CDR1 is LGHNA and CDR2 YNFKEQ. The CDR3 sequence is 16 residues long. Trimming removed 1 base from V and 4 bases from J, with 16 bases in between. The DNA for the CDR3 is TGTGCCAGCAGCCAAGGGGGAGGGCAGGCGGGCTATGGCTACACCTTC. Translated, it gives CASSQGGGQAGYGYTF.

J is TRBJ2-1 and V is TRBV5-1, with TRBD2 matching over 13 bases. This CDR3 is 20 amino acids long. With 3 bases clipped from V and 0 bases from J, the junction kept 12 bases outside the gene matches. CDR1 and CDR2 from the germline V gene are SGHRS and YFSETQ. The CDR3 DNA is TGCGCCAGCAGCTCCCAAGGACTAGCGGGGGCGCAGAGCTCCTACAATGAGCAGTTCTTC. Its translation: CASSSQGLAGAQSSYNEQFF. Variable domain in full (rest from reference TRBV5-1 and TRBJ2-1): KAGVTQTPRYLIKTRGQQVTLSCSPISGHRSVSWYQQTPGQGLQFLFEYFSETQRNKGNFPGRFSGRQFSNSRSEMNVSTLELGDSALYLCASSSQGLAGAQSSYNEQFFGPGTRLTVL.

This chain joins TRBV29-1 and TRBJ2-7; 9 positions agree with TRBD1. The CDR3 is made up of 13 amino acids. The germline V gene encodes CDR1 SQVTM and CDR2 ANQGSEA. Trimming took 6 bases from V and 3 from J; bases not matched to a gene: 6. Here the CDR3 DNA reads TGCAGCGTCGGACAGGGGACGGGCTACGAGCAGTACTTC. This encodes CSVGQGTGYEQYF.

The chain carries TRBV29-1 and TRBJ2-7; D not certain. CDR3 length equals 13 residues. CDR1 SQVTM and CDR2 ANQGSEA come from the germline V gene. The V end lost 7 bases, the J end lost 4 bases, and 17 bases lay between the germline ends. CDR3 region: CSGTDHREYEQYF. The CDR3 bases are TGCAGCGGTACCGACCACAGAGAGTACGAGCAGTACTTC.

The chain has TRBV18 and TRBJ2-5, with D unresolved. The CDR3 totals 14 residues. Germline values: CDR1 KGHSH, CDR2 LQKENI. Trimming cost V 8 bases and J 3 bases, with 16 bases left between them. The CDR3 sequence is CASLPSKVEETQYF. Written as DNA, the CDR3 is TGTGCCAGCCTCCCCAGTAAAGTGGAAGAGACCCAGTACTTC. Full variable domain (missing parts from reference TRBV18 and TRBJ2-5): NAGVMQNPRHLVRRRGQEARLRCSPMKGHSHVYWYRQLPEEGLKFMVYLQKENIIDESGMPKERFSAEFPKEGPSILRIQQVVRGDSAAYFCASLPSKVEETQYFGPGTRLLVL.